The clone carrying this T cell receptor beta chain was seen just once. These data are taken from a study of blood T cell repertoires in COVID-19. Sequencing used immunoSEQ multiplex PCR; TCRdb keeps in-frame clones, though not all of them. The sample includes 250,000 to 350,000 clones, 84% seen only once; the top ten take roughly 1.5%. Recruited during active infection, patients (from Seattle) were subsequently followed longitudinally. CDR1 and CDR2 from the germline V gene are SNHLY and FYNNEI. Trimming removed 7 bases from V and 6 bases from J; junction bases left unmatched: 8. The length of the CDR3 is 13 residues.

The chain combines TRBV2 with TRBJ1-1; TRBD1 agrees at 7 bases. The receptor's source is a human donor with COVID-19, enrolled during active disease. The donor label of this sample is uncertain. The material sequenced was peripheral blood. CDR3: CASTQGVGAEAFF. The CDR3 DNA is TGTGCCAGCACCCAGGGGGTAGGGGCTGAAGCTTTCTTT.